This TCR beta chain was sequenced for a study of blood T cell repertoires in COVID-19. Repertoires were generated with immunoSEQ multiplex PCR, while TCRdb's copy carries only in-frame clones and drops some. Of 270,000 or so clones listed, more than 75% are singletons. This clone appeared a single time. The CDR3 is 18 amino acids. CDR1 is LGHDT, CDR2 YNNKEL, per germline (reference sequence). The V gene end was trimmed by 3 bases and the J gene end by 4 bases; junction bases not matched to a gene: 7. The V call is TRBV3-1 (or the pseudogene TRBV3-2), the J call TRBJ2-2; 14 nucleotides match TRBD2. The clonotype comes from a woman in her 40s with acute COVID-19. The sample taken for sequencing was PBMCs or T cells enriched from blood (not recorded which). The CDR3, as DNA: TGTGCCAGCAGCCACCCAGGGACTAGCGGGAGTATCACCGGGGAGCTGTTTTTT. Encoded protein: CASSHPGTSGSITGELFF.